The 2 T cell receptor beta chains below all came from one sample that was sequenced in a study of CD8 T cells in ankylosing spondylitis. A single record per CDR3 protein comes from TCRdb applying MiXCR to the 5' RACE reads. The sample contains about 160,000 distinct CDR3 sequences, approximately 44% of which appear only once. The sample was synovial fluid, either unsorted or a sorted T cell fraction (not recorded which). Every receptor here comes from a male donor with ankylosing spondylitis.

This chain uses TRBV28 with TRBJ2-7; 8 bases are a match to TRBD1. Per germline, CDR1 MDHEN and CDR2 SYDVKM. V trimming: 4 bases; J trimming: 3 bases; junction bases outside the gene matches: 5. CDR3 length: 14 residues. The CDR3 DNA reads TGTGCCAGCAGTTCCTGGGACAGGAACTACGAGCAGTACTTC. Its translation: CASSSWDRNYEQYF.

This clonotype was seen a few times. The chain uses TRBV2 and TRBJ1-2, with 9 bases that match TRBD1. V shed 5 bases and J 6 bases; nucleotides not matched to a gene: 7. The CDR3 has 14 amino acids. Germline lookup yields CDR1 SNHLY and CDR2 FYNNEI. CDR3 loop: CASSPPGTGHGYTF. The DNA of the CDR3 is TGTGCCAGCAGTCCCCCCGGGACAGGGCATGGCTACACCTTC.